This note documents a single T cell receptor (beta chain) sequence. These data belong to a study of Tregs in tolerant kidney transplant recipients. Germline V lookup: CDR1 MGHRA, CDR2 YSYEKL. V lost 3 bases to trimming and J lost 3 bases, with 14 bases between them. This CDR3 has 15 amino acids. Produced via immunoSEQ multiplex PCR; TCRdb's table is partial and in-frame only. The sample contains about 14,000 clones, about 92% of which appear only once. The gene calls are TRBV4-1 and TRBJ2-5; possible D gene TRBD2, 5 bases. Sequencing input: CD8+ T cells from blood. This clonotype originated in a human donor in good health. As DNA, the CDR3 is TGCGCCAGCAGCCACCCCCGCGGGTCGGAAGAGACCCAGTACTTC. Its protein is CASSHPRGSEETQYF.